Listed here is a single T cell receptor beta chain. What it binds is not known. Trimming cost V 4 bases and J 4 bases, with 17 bases left between them. The V gene's germline CDR1 is MDHEN and CDR2 SYDVKM. The CDR3 consists of 15 residues. The assay was immunoSEQ multiplex PCR, and TCRdb's table has in-frame clones only and misses some. The sample lists over 15,000 clones; roughly 90% were seen once. The time point here: inflamed ileum from the surgical specimen. This record comes from a study of T cell repertoires in ileal Crohn's disease. General study results and limits: Active smokers at surgery had more clonal expansions than non-smokers.

Sample: ileal tissue. The rearrangement joins TRBV28 to TRBJ2-7; D is unclear. The sequence came from an adult with Crohn's disease. For the CDR3, the DNA is TGTGCCAGCAGTTCCCCGGACGGAGTAGGATACGAGCAGTACTTC. Protein sequence: CASSSPDGVGYEQYF.